Sequencing of this T cell receptor (beta chain) was carried out in a study of response to subunit inactivated influenza vaccine listed by TCRdb under 2018. About the study as a whole: Deep quantitative profiling of the T cell receptor repertoire was used in the study to follow responses to a trivalent subunit inactivated influenza vaccine.

Library construction relied on RT-PCR. The instrument given in TCRdb is Illumina HiSeq 2500. The raw public data were reprocessed by TCRdb itself: fastp quality trimming at Q25, MiXCR clonotype calling, in-frame beta chains only. Identical CDR3 protein sequences are pooled into one entry, listed with their most common genes and DNA. The table for this sample lists under 200,000 distinct CDR3 sequences; 9.5% to 12% of them were counted only once. Clones ranked in the top ten supply under 40% of the sample. The paper's findings and limits, for the study overall: It was suggested by the authors that each seasonal influenza vaccination may recruit only a limited number of new T cells.

The CDR3 measures 16 amino acids from cysteine to phenylalanine. This entry keeps only the CDR3 DNA: 48 bases, framed from base 1. Clipping removes 5 bases from V and 2 bases from J, with 11 as the unmatched junction base count. With respect to this clonotype: Its antigen is still unknown. Base qualities are not recorded, but no much larger clone differs from it by a single base.

This receptor was taken from a man in his fifties or sixties who received an inactivated influenza vaccine. Donor details come from another sample of the same person, matched by shared clones. The chain is encoded by TRBV12-3 or TRBV12-4 joined to TRBJ2-5; the junction holds 7 bases that match TRBD1. The starting material was CD8+ T cells sorted from PBMCs, obtained less than 30 months after vaccination. For the CDR3, the sequence is CASSKRGQFGQETQYF. Read as DNA, the sequence is TGTGCCAGCAGTAAAAGGGGACAGTTCGGGCAAGAGACCCAGTACTTC.